This TCR beta chain was found in a study of T cell repertoires in cytomegalovirus infection. Study as a whole: Researchers turned to recently identified HLA-C-restricted CMV epitopes as well as well-studied HLA-B-restricted ones. It was the public TCR beta signatures that indicated both CMV infection and matching HLA type.

Per the germline V gene, CDR1 is SGHVS and CDR2 is FNYEAQ. Germline trimming cut 2 bases from V and 3 bases from J; bases unmatched to any gene: 3. CDR3 size: 14 residues. Comment on this clonotype: Its matching antigen is unknown.

Whole-study findings and limits: HLA-C-restricted CMV clonotypes gave the most frequent clonotype in two of eight donors. Summed frequency of public TCR beta families distinguished CMV carriers with the relevant HLA.

TCRdb re-called the reads through MiXCR, storing one row per CDR3 protein. Of fewer than 1,000,000 distinct CDR3 sequences listed, approximately 32% are singletons. The specimen was cultured CD8+ T cells from PBMCs, collected from culture after CMV antigen stimulation. This clonotype originated in a human donor in good health (CMV status not recorded). Some clones in this sample may be carry-over from other donors' samples. The V call is TRBV7-6, the J call TRBJ2-5, with 7 bases aligning to TRBD1. In DNA form, the CDR3 reads TGTGCCAGCAGCTTACTAGACAGGGAAGAGACCCAGTACTTC. Translating it yields CASSLLDREETQYF.